This T cell receptor (beta chain) was found in a study of blood T cells in healthy people across ages. This clonotype was detected many times. CDR1 SGHTA and CDR2 FQGNSA come from the germline V gene. Trimming removed 5 bases from V and 0 bases from J, with 15 bases in between. CDR3 length equals 16 residues. Alongside a J-beta primer mix, a sample-barcoded 5' primer served in a second PCR lasting 7 to 11 cycles. Researchers report that each sample yielded at least 3 million CDR3-containing paired-end reads. TCRdb recomputed calls from the 5' RACE reads with MiXCR, one row per CDR3 protein. The table shows about 1.7 million distinct CDR3 sequences, with over 25% occurring only once.

The receptor comes from a woman in her thirties in good health. The material sequenced was blood. The chain joins TRBV7-2 to TRBJ2-3, with D perhaps given as TRBD1 or TRBD2 (5 bases each). CDR3 sequence reads: CASSLGVSRSTDTQYF. CDR3 coding DNA: TGTGCCAGCAGCCTGGGGGTTAGCCGAAGCACAGATACGCAGTATTTT. Full variable domain (remainder filled in from reference TRBV7-2 and TRBJ2-3): GAGVSQSPSNKVTEKGKDVELRCDPISGHTALYWYRQSLGQGLEFLIYFQGNSAPDKSGLPSDRFSAERTGGSVSTLTIQRTQQEDSAVYLCASSLGVSRSTDTQYFGPGTRLTVL.